The 17 T cell receptor beta chains presented below share a single source sample, sequenced in a study of T cells in Graves' hyperthyroidism and ophthalmopathy. Researchers amplified the TCR beta CDR3 regions from RNA transcripts. The primer set for the first-round RT-PCR of the TCR CDR3 was HTBI. TCRdb independently ran MiXCR on the multiplex PCR reads; one entry per CDR3 protein. This sample yields about 350,000 distinct CDR3 sequences, of which about 15% are seen a single time; just under 25% belongs to the top ten. The sample taken for sequencing was blood. All receptors come from a woman aged 25 to 45 with Graves' hyperthyroidism.

This sequence joins TRBV20-1 and TRBJ2-1; D may be TRBD2 (6 bases). This CDR3 has 13 amino acids. The germline gives CDR1 DFQATT, CDR2 SNEGSKA (reference sequence). Trimming cost V 3 bases and J 4 bases, with 10 bases left between them. CDR3 bases: TGCAGTGCTAGGGTGGACTATTACAATGAGCAGTTCTTC. Translating it yields CSARVDYYNEQFF.

This clonotype was seen ten or more times. V gene TRBV28 combines with J gene TRBJ1-2; no firm D call. The CDR3 length is 10 residues. Germline CDR1 reads MDHEN; CDR2 reads SYDVKM. Trimming left V 8 bases short and J 8 bases short, with 9 bases between. The chain's CDR3 is CASGDWGYTF. CDR3 nucleotides: TGTGCCAGCGGCGATTGGGGCTACACCTTC.

This clonotype was seen a few times. The gene calls are TRBV7-2 and TRBJ2-3, with a tentative D call TRBD2 (7 bases). Germline V gene lookup returns CDR1 SGHTA and CDR2 FQGNSA. The CDR3 is 14 residues long. The germline V and J ends were trimmed by 0 bases and 9 bases, with 13 bases remaining between them. The CDR3 loop is CASSLAGGAGTQYF. As DNA, the CDR3 is TGTGCCAGCAGCTTAGCGGGGGGGGCCGGGACGCAGTATTTT. The full variable domain, completed using reference TRBV7-2 and TRBJ2-3, is GAGVSQSPSNKVTEKGKDVELRCDPISGHTALYWYRQSLGQGLEFLIYFQGNSAPDKSGLPSDRFSAERTGGSVSTLTIQRTQQEDSAVYLCASSLAGGAGTQYFGPGTRLTVL.

The sample holds many counts of this clonotype. The chain is built from TRBV6-1 and TRBJ1-1; possibly TRBD1 for D (5 bases). This CDR3 is built from 13 residues. The V end lost 10 bases, the J end lost 5 bases, and 17 bases lay between the germline ends. Germline CDR1 and CDR2: MNHNS and SASEGT. The CDR3: CATTQGFGTEAFF. DNA for the CDR3: TGTGCCACCACCCAGGGTTTCGGGACTGAAGCTTTCTTT.

This clonotype was recorded at least ten times. This sequence joins TRBV7-9 and TRBJ2-7, with 8 bases lining up with TRBD1. The CDR3 is made up of 15 amino acids. CDR1 and CDR2 (germline): SEHNR, FQNEAQ (reference sequence). V lost 6 bases to trimming and J lost 0 bases; unmatched junction nucleotides: 7. The DNA for the CDR3 is TGTGCCAGCAGAACCGGGACAGGAGGCTCCTACGAGCAGTACTTC. It is translated as CASRTGTGGSYEQYF.

In nucleotides, the CDR3 is TGTGCCAGCATCTCAGTGACGACTAGCTCCTACGAGCAGTACTTC. Translating gives CASISVTTSSYEQYF. The chain combines TRBV28 with TRBJ2-7; D may be TRBD2 (6 bases). V dropped 7 bases and J dropped 0 bases, with 16 bases sitting between them. There are 15 residues in the CDR3. Germline values: CDR1 MDHEN, CDR2 SYDVKM.

The chain carries TRBV24-1 and TRBJ1-3; TRBD1 agrees at 7 bases. The V gene's germline CDR1 is KGHDR and CDR2 SFDVKD. Losses at the gene ends were 9 bases for V and 0 bases for J; bases not matched to a gene: 1. The CDR3 is 13 amino acids. The chain's CDR3 is CATRDSSGNTIYF. CDR3 sequence (DNA): TGTGCCACCCGGGACAGCTCTGGAAACACCATATATTTT.

This clonotype came up many times. The chain links TRBV20-1 to TRBJ2-7; 12 nucleotides match TRBD2. Germline assignment: CDR1 DFQATT and CDR2 SNEGSKA (reference sequence). The length of the CDR3 is 15 residues. The ends lost 3 bases at V and 5 bases at J; junction bases unmatched: 8. CDR3 in amino acids: CSASPWTSGNNEQYF. The CDR3 region has the DNA TGCAGTGCTAGCCCGTGGACTAGCGGGAACAACGAGCAGTACTTC.

This clonotype was seen more than once but under ten times. The V and J genes are TRBV7-2 and TRBJ2-7; 8 bases fit TRBD2. CDR3 length equals 15 residues. Germline values: CDR1 SGHTA, CDR2 FQGNSA. V lost 2 bases, J lost 3 bases, and 6 bases stayed unmatched. DNA of the CDR3: TGTGCCAGCAGCTTAAGGGGGACTAGTGTCTACGAGCAGTACTTC. It is translated as CASSLRGTSVYEQYF.

This clonotype has a handful of counts. The rearrangement uses TRBV7-9 and TRBJ2-7, with 7 bases fitting TRBD1. The CDR3 is 15 residues long. Trimming took 5 bases from V and 3 from J; bases not matched to a gene: 10. Looked up from germline, CDR1 is SEHNR and CDR2 is FQNEAQ (reference sequence). This chain's CDR3 is CASSPPGQLNYEQYF. The DNA of the CDR3 is TGTGCCAGCAGCCCACCGGGACAGTTAAACTACGAGCAGTACTTC.

A remark on this clonotype: Since a much larger clone is just one base distant, this may be a read error. The V and J genes are TRBV3-1 and TRBJ2-4; TRBD2 is a possible D gene (6 bases). The CDR3 covers 14 residues. Germline CDR1 and CDR2: LGHDT and YNNKEL (reference sequence). The CDR3 spells CASSQDWRGNVQYF. The CDR3 DNA reads as TGTGCCAGCAGCCAAGATTGGCGGGGAAACGTTCAGTACTTC.

This clonotype showed up just a few times. The chain carries TRBV20-1 and TRBJ1-5; D gene uncertain. This CDR3 contains 12 residues. Germline V gives CDR1 DFQATT, CDR2 SNEGSKA (reference sequence). Trimming took off 2 bases at V and 1 base at J, with 3 bases between the two ends. The CDR3 nucleotides read TGCAGTGCTAGACGGAGCAATCAGCCCCAGCATTTT. Amino acids: CSARRSNQPQHF.

V usage is TRBV6-1 and J usage is TRBJ1-5; D call uncertain. Germline V gives CDR1 MNHNS, CDR2 SASEGT. Trimming shortened V by 2 bases and J by 5 bases, and 7 bases separated the two germline ends. The CDR3 has 13 amino acids. The CDR3, as DNA: TGTGCCAGCAGTGAATATTCCGATCAGCCCCAGCATTTT. Residues: CASSEYSDQPQHF.

This clonotype was observed a handful of times. CDR3 region: CASSKTGNYGYTF. The CDR3 DNA reads TGTGCCAGCAGCAAAACAGGGAACTATGGCTACACCTTC. J is TRBJ1-2 and V is TRBV7-2; TRBD1 is a possible D gene (6 bases). The germline V gene encodes CDR1 SGHTA and CDR2 FQGNSA. This CDR3 is built from 13 residues. Trimming took off 5 bases at V and 2 bases at J, with 9 bases between the two ends.

This clonotype has at least ten counts. This chain connects TRBV6-1 to TRBJ1-5, with 7 nucleotides matching TRBD1. From germline, CDR1 is MNHNS and CDR2 SASEGT. This CDR3 comprises 17 residues. Trimming took 0 bases from V and 7 from J; bases not matched to a gene: 12. The CDR3 DNA is TGTGCCAGCAGTGAAGCTGTGGCCGAGGGGGCAAAGCAGCCCCAGCATTTT. Residues: CASSEAVAEGAKQPQHF.

This clonotype has at least ten counts. This chain links TRBV28 with TRBJ2-4; D is undetermined. Germline lookup yields CDR1 MDHEN and CDR2 SYDVKM. V dropped 5 bases and J dropped 1 base, with 12 bases sitting between them. The CDR3 covers 15 residues. This CDR3 reads CASSIDRMAKNIQYF. CDR3 nucleotides: TGTGCCAGCAGTATCGATAGGATGGCCAAAAACATTCAGTACTTC.

The chain recombines TRBV30 with TRBJ2-1, with 8 bases lining up with TRBD2. Trimming removed 2 bases from V and 5 bases from J; junction bases left unmatched: 5. The CDR3 sequence is 14 residues long. CDR1 GTSNPN and CDR2 SVGIG come from the germline V gene (reference sequence). The CDR3 loop is CAWSSEGLDNEQFF. As DNA, the CDR3 is TGTGCCTGGAGTTCGGAGGGACTAGACAATGAGCAGTTCTTC.